A selection of T cell receptor beta chains follows, all from one sample in a study of T cell repertoires in cytomegalovirus infection. Using its own MiXCR run on the reads, TCRdb lists one record per CDR3 protein. The table includes roughly 280,000 distinct CDR3 sequences, about 20% detected once. What these receptors recognize is not known. The material was cultured PBMCs, obtained from culture after CMV antigen stimulation. The receptors were gathered from a human donor in good health (CMV status not recorded). Some clones in this sample may be carry-over from other donors' samples. Each CDR3 is given with its conserved first and last residue.

V gene: TRBV15
J gene: TRBJ2-5
CDR3 protein: CATSRRTRSETQYF

V gene: TRBV4-2
J gene: TRBJ2-3
CDR3 protein: CASSPGLAGEHTQYF

V gene: TRBV29-1
J gene: TRBJ2-5
CDR3 protein: CSALVVPLQETQYF

V gene: TRBV7-9
J gene: TRBJ1-1
CDR3 protein: CASSLEGGLRGTEAFF

V gene: TRBV20-1
J gene: TRBJ2-1
CDR3 protein: CSAPSGRDYNEQFF

V gene: TRBV7-9
J gene: TRBJ2-5
CDR3 protein: CASRYLARAPSSVETQYF

V gene: TRBV28
J gene: TRBJ2-7
CDR3 protein: CASSVLAGEQYF

V gene: TRBV11-3
J gene: TRBJ2-2
CDR3 protein: CASSSRSGDRKVKNTGELFF

V gene: TRBV20-1
J gene: TRBJ2-1
CDR3 protein: CSGIAERLGNEQFF

V gene: TRBV7-2
J gene: TRBJ2-7
CDR3 protein: CASSFGRYNSYEQYF